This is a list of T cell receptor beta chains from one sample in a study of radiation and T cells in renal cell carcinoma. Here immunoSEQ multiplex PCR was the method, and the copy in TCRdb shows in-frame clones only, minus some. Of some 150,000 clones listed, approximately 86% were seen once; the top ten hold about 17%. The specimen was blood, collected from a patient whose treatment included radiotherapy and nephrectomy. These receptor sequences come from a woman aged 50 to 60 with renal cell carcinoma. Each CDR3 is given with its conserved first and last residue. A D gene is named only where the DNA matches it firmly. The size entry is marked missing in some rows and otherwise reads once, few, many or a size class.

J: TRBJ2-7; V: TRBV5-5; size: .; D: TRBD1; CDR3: CASSLGQGRYEQYF; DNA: TGTGCCAGCAGCCTCGGACAGGGGCGCTACGAGCAGTACTTC
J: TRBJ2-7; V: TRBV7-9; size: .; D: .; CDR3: CASLNSGTYEQYF; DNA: TGTGCCAGTCTAAATAGCGGTACCTACGAGCAGTACTTC
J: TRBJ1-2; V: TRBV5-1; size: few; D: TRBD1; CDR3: CASSLGQGIGYGYTF; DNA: TGCGCCTCCAGCTTGGGACAGGGTATCGGCTATGGCTACACCTTC
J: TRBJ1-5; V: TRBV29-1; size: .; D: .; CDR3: CSVAQQLNQPQHF; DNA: TGCAGCGTTGCTCAACAGCTCAATCAGCCCCAGCATTTT
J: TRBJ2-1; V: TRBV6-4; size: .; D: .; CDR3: CASSDKRAGNEQFF; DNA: TGTGCCAGCAGTGATAAGAGGGCGGGGAATGAGCAGTTCTTC
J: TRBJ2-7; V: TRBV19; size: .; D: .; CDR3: CASSHMDSSYEQYF; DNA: TGTGCCAGTAGCCACATGGACAGCTCCTACGAGCAGTACTTC
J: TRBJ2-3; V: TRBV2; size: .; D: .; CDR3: CASGRDIADTQYF; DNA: TGTGCCAGCGGCAGGGATATAGCAGATACGCAGTATTTT
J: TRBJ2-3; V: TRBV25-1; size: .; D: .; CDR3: CASSESAAPDTQYF; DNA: TGTGCCAGCAGTGAATCGGCAGCGCCGGATACGCAGTATTTT
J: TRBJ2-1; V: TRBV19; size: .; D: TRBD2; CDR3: CASSIAIAGAYNEQFF; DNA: TGTGCCAGTAGTATAGCCATAGCGGGAGCCTACAATGAGCAGTTCTTC
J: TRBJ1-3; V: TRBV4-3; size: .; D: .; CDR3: CASSQDGGISGNTIYF; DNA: TGCGCCAGCAGCCAAGATGGAGGAATCTCTGGAAACACCATATATTTT
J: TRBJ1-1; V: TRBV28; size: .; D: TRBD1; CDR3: CASSLSGTANTEAFF; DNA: TGTGCCAGCAGTTTATCCGGGACAGCGAACACTGAAGCTTTCTTT
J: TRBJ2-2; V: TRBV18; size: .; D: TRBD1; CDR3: CASSLRDRDNTGELFF; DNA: TGTGCCAGCTCACTTCGGGACAGGGATAACACCGGGGAGCTGTTTTTT
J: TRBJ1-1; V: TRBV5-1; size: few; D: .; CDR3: CASRGGDTEAFF; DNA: TGCGCCAGCCGAGGAGGAGACACTGAAGCTTTCTTT
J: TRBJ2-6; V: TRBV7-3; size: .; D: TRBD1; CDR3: CASSRDPGGTGANVLTF; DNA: TGTGCCAGCAGCCGGGACCCAGGGGGTACTGGGGCCAACGTCCTGACTTTC
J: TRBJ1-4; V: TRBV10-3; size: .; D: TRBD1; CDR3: CAIRGTGSGEKLFF; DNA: TGTGCCATCAGGGGGACAGGGTCAGGTGAAAAACTGTTTTTT
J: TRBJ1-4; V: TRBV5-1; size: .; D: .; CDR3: CASSLGGVREKLFF; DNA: TGCGCCAGCAGCTTGGGAGGGGTGAGAGAAAAACTGTTTTTT
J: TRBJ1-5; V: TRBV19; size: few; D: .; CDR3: CASSIGRDNQPQHF; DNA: TGTGCCAGTAGTATCGGCAGGGACAATCAGCCCCAGCATTTT
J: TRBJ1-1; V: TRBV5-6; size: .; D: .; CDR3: CASSFDGRGGTEAFF; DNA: TGTGCCAGCAGCTTCGACGGAAGGGGTGGCACTGAAGCTTTCTTT
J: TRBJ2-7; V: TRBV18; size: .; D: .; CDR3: CASSPGGPSYEQYF; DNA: TGTGCCAGCTCACCAGGGGGTCCCTCCTACGAGCAGTACTTC
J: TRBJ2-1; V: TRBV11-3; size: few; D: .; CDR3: CASSLAGGHNEQFF; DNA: TGTGCCAGCAGCTTAGCAGGCGGCCACAATGAGCAGTTCTTC
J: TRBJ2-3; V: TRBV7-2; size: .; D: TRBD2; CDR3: CASSLEAGGLADTQYF; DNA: TGTGCCAGCAGCTTAGAAGCGGGAGGGCTGGCAGATACGCAGTATTTT
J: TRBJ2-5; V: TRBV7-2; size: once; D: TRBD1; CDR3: CASSFRDRGRETQYF; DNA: TGTGCCAGCAGCTTCCGGGACAGGGGGCGTGAGACCCAGTACTTC
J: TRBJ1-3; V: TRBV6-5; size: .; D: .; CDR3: CASSRLGQSGNTIYF; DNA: TGTGCCAGCAGTAGACTGGGCCAGTCGGGAAACACCATATATTTT
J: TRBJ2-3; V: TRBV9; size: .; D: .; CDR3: CASSVESGTEADTQYF; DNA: TGTGCCAGCAGCGTAGAGTCAGGGACGGAGGCAGATACGCAGTATTTT
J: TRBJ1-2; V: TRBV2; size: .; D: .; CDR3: CASSEATRPDYGYTF; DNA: TGTGCCAGCAGTGAAGCCACAAGACCTGACTATGGCTACACCTTC
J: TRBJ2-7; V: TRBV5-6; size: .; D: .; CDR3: CASSQPESYEQYF; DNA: TGTGCCAGCAGCCAACCAGAGTCCTACGAGCAGTACTTC
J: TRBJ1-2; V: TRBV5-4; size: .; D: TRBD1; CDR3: CASSLLGQGAAGGYTF; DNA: TGTGCCAGCAGCTTGCTCGGTCAGGGGGCGGCGGGTGGCTACACCTTC
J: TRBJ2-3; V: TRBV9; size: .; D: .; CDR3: CASSVDPEVGQYF; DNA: TGTGCCAGCAGCGTAGACCCCGAGGTTGGGCAGTATTTT
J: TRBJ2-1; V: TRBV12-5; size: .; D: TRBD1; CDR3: CASGPGGSYNEQFF; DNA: TGTGCTAGTGGCCCAGGGGGCTCCTACAATGAGCAGTTCTTC
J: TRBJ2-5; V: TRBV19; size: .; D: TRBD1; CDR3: CASKFTGDQETQYF; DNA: TGTGCCAGTAAATTTACAGGGGACCAAGAGACCCAGTACTTC
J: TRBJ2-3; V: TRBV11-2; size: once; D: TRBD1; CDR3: CASSYDAGTGFTDTQYF; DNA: TGTGCCAGCAGCTATGATGCCGGGACAGGGTTCACAGATACGCAGTATTTT
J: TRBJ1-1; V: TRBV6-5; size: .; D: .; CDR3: CASSYNSPTEAFF; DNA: TGTGCCAGCAGTTATAATTCGCCCACTGAAGCTTTCTTT
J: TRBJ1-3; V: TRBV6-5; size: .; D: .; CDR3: CASSYSRQYSGNTIYF; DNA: TGTGCCAGCAGTTACTCGAGGCAGTACTCTGGAAACACCATATATTTT
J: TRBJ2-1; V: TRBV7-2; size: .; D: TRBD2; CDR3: CASSLALAGGIDEQFF; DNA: TGTGCCAGCAGCTTAGCGCTAGCGGGAGGAATTGATGAGCAGTTCTTC
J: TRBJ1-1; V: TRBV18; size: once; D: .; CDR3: CASSRQLMNTEAFF; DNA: TGTGCCAGCTCACGACAGCTCATGAACACTGAAGCTTTCTTT
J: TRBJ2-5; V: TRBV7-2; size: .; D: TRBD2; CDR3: CASSQSAGGYQETQYF; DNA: TGTGCCAGCAGCCAATCAGCGGGAGGGTACCAAGAGACCCAGTACTTC
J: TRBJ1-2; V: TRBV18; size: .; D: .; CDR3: CASSPPSEGYGYTF; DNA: TGTGCCAGCTCACCACCAAGCGAGGGGTACGGCTACACCTTC
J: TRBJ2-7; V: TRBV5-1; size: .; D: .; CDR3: CASSLAPGSYEQYF; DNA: TGCGCCAGCAGCTTGGCCCCAGGTTCCTACGAGCAGTACTTC
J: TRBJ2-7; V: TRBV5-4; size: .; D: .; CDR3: CASSSGSSYEQYF; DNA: TGTGCCAGCAGCTCTGGGAGCTCCTACGAGCAGTACTTC
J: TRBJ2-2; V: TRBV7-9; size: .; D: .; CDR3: CASSPGGGELFF; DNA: TGTGCCAGCAGCCCCGGCGGCGGGGAGCTGTTTTTT
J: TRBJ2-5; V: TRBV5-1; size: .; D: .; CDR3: CASSLSLGAETQYF; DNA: TGCGCCAGCAGCTTGTCCCTAGGGGCAGAGACCCAGTACTTC
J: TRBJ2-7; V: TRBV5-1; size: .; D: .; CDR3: CASSLDDSYEQYF; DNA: TGCGCCAGCAGCCTGGACGACAGCTACGAGCAGTACTTC
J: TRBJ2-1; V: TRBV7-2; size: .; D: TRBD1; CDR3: CASSLAMDRGKFF; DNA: TGTGCCAGCAGCTTAGCGATGGACAGGGGAAAGTTCTTC
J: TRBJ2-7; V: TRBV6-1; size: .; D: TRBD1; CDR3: CASSITGAGEQYF; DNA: TGTGCCAGCAGCATAACAGGGGCCGGGGAGCAGTACTTC
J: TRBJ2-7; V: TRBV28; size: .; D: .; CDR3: CASSPPSESDEQYF; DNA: TGTGCCAGCAGTCCCCCCTCCGAGTCAGACGAGCAGTACTTC
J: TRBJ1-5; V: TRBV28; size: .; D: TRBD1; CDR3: CASSTPGTGGNQPQHF; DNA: TGTGCCAGCAGTACCCCCGGGACAGGGGGCAATCAGCCCCAGCATTTT
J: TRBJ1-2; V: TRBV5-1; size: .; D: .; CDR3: CASSLDDNGGYTF; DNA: TGCGCCAGCAGCTTGGATGACAATGGCGGCTACACCTTC
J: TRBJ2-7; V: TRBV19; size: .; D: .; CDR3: CASSRTNSYEQYF; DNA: TGTGCCAGTAGCCGGACTAACTCCTACGAGCAGTACTTC
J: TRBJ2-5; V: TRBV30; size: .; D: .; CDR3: CAWSFTGNQETQYF; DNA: TGTGCCTGGAGTTTTACAGGGAACCAAGAGACCCAGTACTTC
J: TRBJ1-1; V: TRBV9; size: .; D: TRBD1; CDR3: CASSVAPGQGAGEAFF; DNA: TGTGCCAGCAGCGTAGCTCCGGGACAGGGGGCCGGTGAAGCTTTCTTT